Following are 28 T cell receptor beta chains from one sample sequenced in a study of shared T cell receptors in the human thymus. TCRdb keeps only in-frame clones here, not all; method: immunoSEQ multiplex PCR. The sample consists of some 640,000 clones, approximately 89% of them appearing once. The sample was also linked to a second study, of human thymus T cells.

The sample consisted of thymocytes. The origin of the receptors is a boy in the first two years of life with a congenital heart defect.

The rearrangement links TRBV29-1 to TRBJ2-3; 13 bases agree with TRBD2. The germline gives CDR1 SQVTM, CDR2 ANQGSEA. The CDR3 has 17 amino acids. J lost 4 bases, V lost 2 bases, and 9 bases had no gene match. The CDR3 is CSVEHRRLAGGPDTQYF. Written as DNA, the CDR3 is TGCAGCGTTGAACACCGAAGACTAGCGGGAGGACCAGATACGCAGTATTTT.

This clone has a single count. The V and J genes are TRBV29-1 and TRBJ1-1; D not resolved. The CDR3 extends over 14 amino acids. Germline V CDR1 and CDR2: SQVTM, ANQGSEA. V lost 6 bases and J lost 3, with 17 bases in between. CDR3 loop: CSVPGWHSYTEAFF. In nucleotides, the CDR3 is TGCAGCGTCCCAGGATGGCACAGTTACACTGAAGCTTTCTTT.

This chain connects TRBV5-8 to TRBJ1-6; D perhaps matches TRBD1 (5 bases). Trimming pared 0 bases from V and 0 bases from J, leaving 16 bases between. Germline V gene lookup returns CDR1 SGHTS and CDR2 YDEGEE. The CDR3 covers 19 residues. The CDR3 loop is CASSLAAFRESSYNSPLHF. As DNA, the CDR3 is TGTGCCAGCAGCTTGGCCGCATTCAGGGAAAGCTCCTATAATTCACCCCTCCACTTT.

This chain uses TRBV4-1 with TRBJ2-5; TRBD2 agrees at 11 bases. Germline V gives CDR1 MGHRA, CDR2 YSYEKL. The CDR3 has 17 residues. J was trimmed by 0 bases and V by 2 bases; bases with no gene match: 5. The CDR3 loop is CASSQPTSGANQETQYF. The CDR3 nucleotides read TGCGCCAGCAGCCAACCGACTAGCGGGGCCAACCAAGAGACCCAGTACTTC.

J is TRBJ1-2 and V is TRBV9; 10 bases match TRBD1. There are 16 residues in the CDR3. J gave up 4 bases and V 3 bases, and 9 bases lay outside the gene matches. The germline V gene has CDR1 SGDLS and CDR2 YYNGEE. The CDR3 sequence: CASSGRQGASLYGYTF. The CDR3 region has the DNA TGTGCCAGCAGCGGAAGACAGGGGGCGAGCCTCTATGGCTACACCTTC.

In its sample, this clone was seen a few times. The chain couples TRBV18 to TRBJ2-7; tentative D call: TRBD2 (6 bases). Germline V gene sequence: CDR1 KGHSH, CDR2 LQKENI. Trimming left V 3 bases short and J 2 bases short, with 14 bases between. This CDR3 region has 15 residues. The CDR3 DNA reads TGTGCCAGCTCACCCCGGGGACTGTCAGCCTACGAGCAGTACTTC. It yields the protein CASSPRGLSAYEQYF.

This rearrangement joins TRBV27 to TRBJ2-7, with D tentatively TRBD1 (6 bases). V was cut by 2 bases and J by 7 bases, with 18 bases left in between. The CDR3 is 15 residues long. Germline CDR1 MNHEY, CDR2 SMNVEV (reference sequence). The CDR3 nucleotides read TGTGCCAGCAGTTTAAAGGGTCAGGGGTCGCGGGAGCAGTACTTC. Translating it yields CASSLKGQGSREQYF.

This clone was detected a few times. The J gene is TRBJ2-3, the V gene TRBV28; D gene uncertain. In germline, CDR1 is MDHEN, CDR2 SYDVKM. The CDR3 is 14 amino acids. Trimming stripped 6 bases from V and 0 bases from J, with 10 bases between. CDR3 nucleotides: TGTGCCAGCAGCCCAGTCCCTAGCACAGATACGCAGTATTTT. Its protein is CASSPVPSTDTQYF.

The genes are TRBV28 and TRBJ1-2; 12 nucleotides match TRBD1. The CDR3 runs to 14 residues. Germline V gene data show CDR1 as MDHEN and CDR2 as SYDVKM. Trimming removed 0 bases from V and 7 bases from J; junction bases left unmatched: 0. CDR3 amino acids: CASSLWGQGAGYTF. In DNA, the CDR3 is TGTGCCAGCAGTTTATGGGGACAGGGGGCTGGCTACACCTTC.

For the CDR3, the DNA is TGTGCCAGCAGTGCGTCAAGTGTAGTCTACGAGCAGTACTTC. Encoded protein: CASSASSVVYEQYF. This chain connects TRBV2 to TRBJ2-5; D not certain. TRBJ2-7 explains the end of the DNA better; the J call may be wrong. This CDR3 contains 14 residues. Germline assignment: CDR1 SNHLY and CDR2 FYNNEI.

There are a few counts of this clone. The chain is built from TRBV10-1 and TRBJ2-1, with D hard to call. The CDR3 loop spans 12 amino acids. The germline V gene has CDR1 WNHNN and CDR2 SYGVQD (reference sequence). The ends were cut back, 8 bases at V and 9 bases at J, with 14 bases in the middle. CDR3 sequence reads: CASPHLRGEQFF. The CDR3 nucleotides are TGCGCCAGCCCCCACCTACGCGGTGAGCAGTTCTTC.

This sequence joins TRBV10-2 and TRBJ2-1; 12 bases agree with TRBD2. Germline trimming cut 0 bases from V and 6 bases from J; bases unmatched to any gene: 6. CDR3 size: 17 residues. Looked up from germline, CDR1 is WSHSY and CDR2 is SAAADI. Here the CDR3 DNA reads TGCGCCAGCAGTGAGTCGTTACGGACTAGCGGGATCAATGAGCAGTTCTTC. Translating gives CASSESLRTSGINEQFF.

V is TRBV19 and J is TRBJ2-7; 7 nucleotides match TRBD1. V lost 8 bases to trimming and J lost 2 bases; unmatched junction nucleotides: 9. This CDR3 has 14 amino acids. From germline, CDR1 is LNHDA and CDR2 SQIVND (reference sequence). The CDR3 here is CASGRDSKAYEQYF. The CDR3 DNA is TGTGCCAGTGGCCGGGACAGTAAGGCCTACGAGCAGTACTTC.

The CDR3 region is CASSQDKGLADQETQYF. The CDR3 coding sequence is TGCGCCAGCAGCCAAGACAAGGGGCTAGCGGACCAAGAGACCCAGTACTTC. The genes are TRBV4-3 and TRBJ2-5; TRBD2 aligns across 7 bases. The germline V gene has CDR1 LGHNA and CDR2 YSLEER. The CDR3 is 17 residues long. J was trimmed by 0 bases and V by 0 bases; bases with no gene match: 7.

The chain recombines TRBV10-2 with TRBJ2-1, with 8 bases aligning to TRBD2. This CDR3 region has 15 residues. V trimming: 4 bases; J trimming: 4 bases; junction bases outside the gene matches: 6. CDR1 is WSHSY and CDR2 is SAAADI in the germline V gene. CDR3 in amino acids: CASSAPGTSYNEQFF. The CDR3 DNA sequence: TGCGCCAGCAGTGCACCCGGGACTAGTTACAATGAGCAGTTCTTC.

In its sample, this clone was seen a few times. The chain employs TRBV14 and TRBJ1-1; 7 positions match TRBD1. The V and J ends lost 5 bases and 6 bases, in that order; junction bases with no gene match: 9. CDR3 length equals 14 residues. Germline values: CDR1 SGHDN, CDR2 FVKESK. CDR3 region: CASSKRDSQAEAFF. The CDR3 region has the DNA TGTGCCAGCAGCAAACGGGACAGTCAAGCTGAAGCTTTCTTT. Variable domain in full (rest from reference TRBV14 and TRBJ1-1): EAGVTQFPSHSVIEKGQTVTLRCDPISGHDNLYWYRRVMGKEIKFLLHFVKESKQDESGMPNNRFLAERTGGTYSTLKVQPAELEDSGVYFCASSKRDSQAEAFFGQGTRLTVV.

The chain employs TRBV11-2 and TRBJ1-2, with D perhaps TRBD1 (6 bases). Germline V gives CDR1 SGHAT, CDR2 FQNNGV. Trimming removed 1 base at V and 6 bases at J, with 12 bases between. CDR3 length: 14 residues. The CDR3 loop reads CASSLVAGADGYTF. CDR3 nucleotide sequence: TGTGCCAGCAGCTTAGTAGCAGGGGCGGATGGCTACACCTTC.

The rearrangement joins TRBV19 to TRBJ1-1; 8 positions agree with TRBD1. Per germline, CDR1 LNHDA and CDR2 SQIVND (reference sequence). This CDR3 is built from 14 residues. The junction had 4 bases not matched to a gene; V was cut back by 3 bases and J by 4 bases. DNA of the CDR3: TGTGCCAGTAGTATCAGGGGGCAGGGCACTGAAGCTTTCTTT. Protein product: CASSIRGQGTEAFF. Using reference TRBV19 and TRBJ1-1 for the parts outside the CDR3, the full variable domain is DGGITQSPKYLFRKEGQNVTLSCEQNLNHDAMYWYRQDPGQGLRLIYYSQIVNDFQKGDIAEGYSVSREKKESFPLTVTSAQKNPTAFYLCASSIRGQGTEAFFGQGTRLTVV.

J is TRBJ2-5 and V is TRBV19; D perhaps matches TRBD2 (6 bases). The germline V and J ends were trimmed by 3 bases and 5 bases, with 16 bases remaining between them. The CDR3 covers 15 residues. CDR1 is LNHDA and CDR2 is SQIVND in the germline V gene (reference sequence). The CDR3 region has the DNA TGTGCCAGTAGTATTACAGACAGCGGGTGGGAGACCCAGTACTTC. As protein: CASSITDSGWETQYF.

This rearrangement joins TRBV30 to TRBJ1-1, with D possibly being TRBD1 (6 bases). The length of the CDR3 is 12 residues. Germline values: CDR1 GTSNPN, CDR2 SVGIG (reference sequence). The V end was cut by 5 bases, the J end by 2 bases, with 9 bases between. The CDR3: CAWGQINTEAFF. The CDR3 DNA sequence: TGTGCCTGGGGACAGATAAACACTGAAGCTTTCTTT.

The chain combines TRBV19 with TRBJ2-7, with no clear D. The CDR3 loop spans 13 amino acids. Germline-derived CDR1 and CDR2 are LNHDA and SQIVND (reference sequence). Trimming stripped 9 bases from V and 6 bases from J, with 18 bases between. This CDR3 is CASQPRPTGEQYF. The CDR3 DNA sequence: TGTGCCAGCCAACCGAGGCCGACGGGCGAGCAGTACTTC. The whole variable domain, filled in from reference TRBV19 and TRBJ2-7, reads DGGITQSPKYLFRKEGQNVTLSCEQNLNHDAMYWYRQDPGQGLRLIYYSQIVNDFQKGDIAEGYSVSREKKESFPLTVTSAQKNPTAFYLCASQPRPTGEQYFGPGTRLTVT.

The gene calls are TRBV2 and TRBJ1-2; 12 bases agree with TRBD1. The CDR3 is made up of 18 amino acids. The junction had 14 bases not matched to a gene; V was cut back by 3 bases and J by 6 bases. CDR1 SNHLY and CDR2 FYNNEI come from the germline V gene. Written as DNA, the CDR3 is TGTGCCAGCAGTGAGGGGTGGGACAGGGGGCGCAAGATGGATGGCTACACCTTC. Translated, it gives CASSEGWDRGRKMDGYTF.

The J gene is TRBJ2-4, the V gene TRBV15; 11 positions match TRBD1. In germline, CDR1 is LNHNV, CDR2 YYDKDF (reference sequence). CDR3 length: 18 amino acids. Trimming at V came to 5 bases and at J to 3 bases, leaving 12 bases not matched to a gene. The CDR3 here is CATSGQDRGQFGKNIQYF. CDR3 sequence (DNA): TGTGCCACCAGCGGGCAGGACAGGGGGCAGTTTGGCAAAAACATTCAGTACTTC.

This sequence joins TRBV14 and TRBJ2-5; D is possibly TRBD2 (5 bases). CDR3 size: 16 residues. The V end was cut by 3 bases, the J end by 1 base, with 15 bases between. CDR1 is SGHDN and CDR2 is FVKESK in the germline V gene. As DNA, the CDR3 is TGTGCCAGCAGCCAGGTTATGCGTCGGGGCCAAGAGACCCAGTACTTC. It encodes CASSQVMRRGQETQYF.

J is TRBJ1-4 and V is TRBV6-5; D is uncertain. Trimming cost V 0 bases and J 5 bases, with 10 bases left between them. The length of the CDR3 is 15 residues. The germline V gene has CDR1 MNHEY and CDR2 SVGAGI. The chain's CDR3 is CASSYSRGSNEKLFF. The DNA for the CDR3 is TGTGCCAGCAGTTACTCGAGAGGGTCGAATGAAAAACTGTTTTTT.

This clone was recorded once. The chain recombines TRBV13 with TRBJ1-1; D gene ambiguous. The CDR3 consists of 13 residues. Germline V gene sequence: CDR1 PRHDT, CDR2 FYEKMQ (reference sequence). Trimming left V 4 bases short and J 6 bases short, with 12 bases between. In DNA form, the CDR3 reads TGTGCCAGCAGCTCCGTCCGGAGCCCTGAAGCTTTCTTT. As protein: CASSSVRSPEAFF.

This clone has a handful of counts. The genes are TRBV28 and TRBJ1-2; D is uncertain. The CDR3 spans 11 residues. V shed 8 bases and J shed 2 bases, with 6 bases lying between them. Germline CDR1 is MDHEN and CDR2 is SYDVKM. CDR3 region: CASGRNYGYTF. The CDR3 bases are TGTGCCAGCGGGAGAAACTATGGCTACACCTTC.

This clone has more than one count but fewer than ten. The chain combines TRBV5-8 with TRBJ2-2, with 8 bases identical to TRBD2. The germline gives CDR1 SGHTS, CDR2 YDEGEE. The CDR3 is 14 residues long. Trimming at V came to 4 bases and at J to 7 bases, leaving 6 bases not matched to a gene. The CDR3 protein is CASSLGLAVGELFF. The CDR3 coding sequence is TGTGCCAGCAGCCTTGGACTAGCTGTCGGGGAGCTGTTTTTT.